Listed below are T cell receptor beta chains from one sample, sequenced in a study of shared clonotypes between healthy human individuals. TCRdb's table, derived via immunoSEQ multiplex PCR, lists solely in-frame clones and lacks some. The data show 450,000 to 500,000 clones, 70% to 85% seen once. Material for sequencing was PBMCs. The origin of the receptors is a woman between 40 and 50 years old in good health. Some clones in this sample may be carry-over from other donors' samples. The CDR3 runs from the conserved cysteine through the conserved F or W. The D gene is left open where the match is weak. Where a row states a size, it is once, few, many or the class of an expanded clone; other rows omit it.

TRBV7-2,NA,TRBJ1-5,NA,TGTGCCAGCAGCTGGGCTAATCAGCCCCAGCATTTT,CASSWANQPQHF
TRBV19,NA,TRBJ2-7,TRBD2,TGTGCCAGTAGTACCCTGGCGGGAGCCTCCTACGAGCAGTACTTC,CASSTLAGASYEQYF
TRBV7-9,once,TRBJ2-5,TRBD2,TGTGCCAGCAGCCCGACTAGCGGAGAGACCCAGTACTTC,CASSPTSGETQYF
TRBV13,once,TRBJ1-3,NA,TGTGCCAGCAGCTCGGGACGGAGCTCTGGAAACACCATATATTTT,CASSSGRSSGNTIYF
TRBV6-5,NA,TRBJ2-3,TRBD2,TGTGCCACGGGGGGGGGCACAGATACGCAGTATTTT,CATGGGTDTQYF
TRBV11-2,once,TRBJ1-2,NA,TGTGCCAGCAGCCCCCCGGGGAGGGACTATGGCTACACCTTC,CASSPPGRDYGYTF
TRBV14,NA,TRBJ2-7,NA,TGTGCCAGCAGCCAAAATATCGGGACAAATTACGAGCAGTACTTC,CASSQNIGTNYEQYF
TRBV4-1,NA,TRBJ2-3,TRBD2,TGCGCCAGCAGCCAAGTGGGGGGGGATCGGGGCACAGATACGCAGTATTTT,CASSQVGGDRGTDTQYF
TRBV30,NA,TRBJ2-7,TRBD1,TGTGCCTGGAGTGAGGGGACAGGGAGTTACGAGCAGTACTTC,CAWSEGTGSYEQYF
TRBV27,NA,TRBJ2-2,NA,TGTGCCAGCAGGTCAACCGGGGAGCTGTTTTTT,CASRSTGELFF
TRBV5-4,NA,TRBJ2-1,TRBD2,TGTGCCAGCAGCCACCCTGGGGCGGGAGGGTCCTTCTCCTACAATGAGCAGTTCTTC,CASSHPGAGGSFSYNEQFF
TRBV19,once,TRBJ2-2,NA,TGTGCCAGTAGTAGGTCGGTGGCGGGCAACACCGGGGAGCTGTTTTTT,CASSRSVAGNTGELFF
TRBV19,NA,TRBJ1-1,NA,TGTGCCAGTAGTATAGGGAGGGTTGGCACTGAAGCTTTCTTT,CASSIGRVGTEAFF
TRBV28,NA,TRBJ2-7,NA,TGTGCCAGCGAGGGGGTCTCCTACGAGCAGTACTTC,CASEGVSYEQYF
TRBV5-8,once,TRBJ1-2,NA,TGTGCCAGCAGCTACGCGTCGGGACTCTATAACTATGGCTACACCTTC,CASSYASGLYNYGYTF
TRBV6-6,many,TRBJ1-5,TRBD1,TGTGCCAGCAGTGGCCGGGACAGTCGGCATCAGCCCCAGCATTTT,CASSGRDSRHQPQHF
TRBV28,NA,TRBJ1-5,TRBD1,TGTGCCAGCAGGGCCGGACAGGGGGGAAATCAGCCCCAGCATTTT,CASRAGQGGNQPQHF